This T cell receptor (beta chain) was sequenced for a study of blood T cell repertoires in COVID-19 (TCRdb year 2020). With regard to the full study: Collaborator samples came from the United States, Italy and Spain and covered acute and convalescent phases of COVID-19. The material from the prospective study consisted of cDNA or gDNA derived from T cells, B-cell-depleted T cells, or PBMCs. The dataset comprised deeply sampled blood TCRbeta repertoires from subjects exposed to, actively infected with, or recovered from COVID-19. The repertoires were made available in a free public database intended to serve as a resource for research on the immune response to SARS-CoV-2. The samples were drawn from the first 160 participants of the ongoing ImmuneRACE study and from 1,200 or so subjects provided by 6 global collaborators. The sample metadata nearly always contained a de-identified subject ID, COVID-19 status, age in years and sex. Where available, HLA class I and class II types were taken from metadata supplied by the sample provider and were not determined by assay-based typing.

For this clone: Its antigen is unknown. There are no base qualities to consult, and no much larger clone falls within one base.

Collaborating institutions collected whole blood in K2EDTA tubes following their own protocols. Collaborator samples were shipped for TCRbeta analysis as frozen whole blood, isolated PBMCs, or DNA extracted from either sample type. TCRbeta CDR3 regions were amplified from genomic DNA using the immunoSEQ Assay, a bias-controlled multiplex PCR. From the authors' description of their analysis: The number of nucleated cells in each sample was estimated by amplification of reference gene primers within the assay. To quantify the absolute abundance of each unique TCRbeta CDR3 rearrangement, sequence reads were collapsed and filtered. For each sample, productive Simpson clonality was calculated as the square root of Simpson's diversity index over productive rearrangements. The table comes from immuneACCESS by way of TCRdb, which keeps in-frame sequences with V and J called. Part of the clones is missing from these tables; in studies checked, under half for an unresolved V gene and the rest for unknown reasons. Clone size and V and J calls were adopted from that table, with D and trimming inferred from the DNA. The sample contains tens of thousands of clones, about 83% of them found a single time. The ten largest clones represent 8.3% of the sample.

The germline V gene encodes CDR1 MDHEN and CDR2 SYDVKM. The CDR3 runs 13 residues from the cysteine to the phenylalanine. Only the CDR3 portion is preserved as DNA: 39 bases, with reading frame beginning at the first base. The germline V and J ends show losses of 8 bases and 4 bases respectively, and no gene match explains 4 bases of the junction. Overall study results and their limits: Clinical and demographic metadata were provided uncurated, with the amount varying by source and participant.

Material for sequencing was peripheral blood. This TCR came from a man aged 30-40 years with acute or convalescent COVID-19. This chain joins TRBV28 to TRBJ1-4, and TRBD1 matches 7 of the central bases. The DNA sequence is TGTGCCAGCGGGGACAGCTATAATGAAAAACTGTTTTTT. This yields the protein CASGDSYNEKLFF. The CDR3 plus the reference TRBV28 and TRBJ1-4 genes for the other parts give the full variable domain: DVKVTQSSRYLVKRTGEKVFLECVQDMDHENMFWYRQDPGLGLRLIYFSYDVKMKEKGDIPEGYSVSREKKERFSLILESASTNQTSMYLCASGDSYNEKLFFGSGTQLSVL.